These 7 T cell receptor beta chains originate from one sample sequenced in a study of cytomegalovirus exposure and HLA in healthy donors. Amplification used 60 Vbeta primers and 13 Jbeta primers. Data came from immunoSEQ multiplex PCR; TCRdb stores just in-frame clones and leaves some out. The table records 220,000 or so clones, under 80% of them present only once. Input material: PBMCs. Receptors were obtained from a woman aged 25 to 39 in good health and CMV-seronegative.

V gene TRBV11-1 combines with J gene TRBJ2-1; 10 nucleotides align to TRBD2. CDR1 and CDR2 (germline): SGHAT, FQDESV (reference sequence). After removal of 1 base from V and 4 bases from J, the junction contained 7 bases not matched to a gene. CDR3 size: 17 residues. The CDR3 here is CASSLGALAGVYNEQFF. In nucleotides, the CDR3 is TGTGCCAGCAGCTTAGGCGCCCTAGCGGGAGTATACAATGAGCAGTTCTTC.

This chain connects TRBV19 to TRBJ1-5, with D tentatively TRBD1 (6 bases). V lost 7 bases and J 2 bases, leaving 15 bases between the germline ends. Germline V lookup: CDR1 LNHDA, CDR2 SQIVND (reference sequence). The CDR3 runs 15 residues. CDR3 in DNA: TGTGCCAGTACTTTTGGCAGGGGCCGCAATCAGCCCCAGCATTTT. Translating it yields CASTFGRGRNQPQHF.

The chain employs TRBV30 and TRBJ1-2; no firm D call. Deletions cut 3 bases from V and 5 bases from J, with 10 bases between. CDR1 is GTSNPN and CDR2 is SVGIG in the germline V gene (reference sequence). The CDR3 totals 12 residues. CDR3 loop: CAWRGGKYGYTF. CDR3 in DNA: TGTGCCTGGAGGGGAGGGAAATATGGCTACACCTTC. Full variable domain (outside the CDR3, taken from reference TRBV30 and TRBJ1-2): SQTIHQWPATLVQPVGSPLSLECTVEGTSNPNLYWYRQAAGRGLQLLFYSVGIGQISSEVPQNLSASRPQDRQFILSSKKLLLSDSGFYLCAWRGGKYGYTFGSGTRLTVV.

V and J are TRBV5-8 and TRBJ2-7, with TRBD2 identical over 10 bases. This CDR3 has 19 residues. Germline-derived CDR1 and CDR2 are SGHTS and YDEGEE. Trimming at V came to 4 bases and at J to 2 bases, leaving 18 bases not matched to a gene. CDR3 loop: CASSQWWGISGGLAYEQYF. The CDR3 DNA follows: TGTGCCAGCAGCCAATGGTGGGGTATTAGCGGGGGGCTCGCCTACGAGCAGTACTTC.

J is TRBJ1-1 and V is TRBV29-1; tentative D call: TRBD1 (6 bases). Trimming took off 4 bases at V and 8 bases at J, with 8 bases between the two ends. Germline lookup yields CDR1 SQVTM and CDR2 ANQGSEA. CDR3 length: 10 amino acids. CDR3 sequence (DNA): TGCAGCGTTGCCACAGGGGAAGCTTTCTTT. This codes for CSVATGEAFF.

The chain is built from TRBV25-1 and TRBJ2-5, with a possible D match to TRBD2 (6 bases). Germline V gene data show CDR1 as MGHDK and CDR2 as SYGVNS. The CDR3 runs 15 residues. Trimming took 1 base from V and 3 from J, leaving 12 bases between them. The CDR3 sequence is CASSEWGTLKETQYF. The CDR3 DNA follows: TGTGCCAGCAGTGAATGGGGGACTTTAAAAGAGACCCAGTACTTC.

The chain links TRBV2 to TRBJ2-5, with TRBD2 identical over 13 bases. V was pared by 6 bases and J by 5 bases, with 9 bases of the junction left unmatched. The CDR3 length is 16 residues. CDR1 and CDR2 from the germline V gene are SNHLY and FYNNEI. The chain's CDR3 is CASRRRTSGSGETQYF. CDR3 coding DNA: TGTGCCAGCAGGCGCCGGACTAGCGGGAGCGGGGAGACCCAGTACTTC.